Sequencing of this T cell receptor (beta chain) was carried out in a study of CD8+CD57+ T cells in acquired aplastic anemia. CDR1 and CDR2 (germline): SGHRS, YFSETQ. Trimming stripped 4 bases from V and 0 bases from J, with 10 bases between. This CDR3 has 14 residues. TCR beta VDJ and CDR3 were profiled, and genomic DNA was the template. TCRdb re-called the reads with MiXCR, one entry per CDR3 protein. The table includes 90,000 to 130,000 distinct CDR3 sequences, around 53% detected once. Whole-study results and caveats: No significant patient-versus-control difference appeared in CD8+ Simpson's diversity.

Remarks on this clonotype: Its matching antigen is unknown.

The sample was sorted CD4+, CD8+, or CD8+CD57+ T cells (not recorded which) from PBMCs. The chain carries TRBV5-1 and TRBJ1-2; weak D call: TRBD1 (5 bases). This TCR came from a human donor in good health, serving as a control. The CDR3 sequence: CASSTGTANYGYTF. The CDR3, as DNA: TGCGCCAGCAGCACGGGGACGGCTAACTATGGCTACACCTTC.